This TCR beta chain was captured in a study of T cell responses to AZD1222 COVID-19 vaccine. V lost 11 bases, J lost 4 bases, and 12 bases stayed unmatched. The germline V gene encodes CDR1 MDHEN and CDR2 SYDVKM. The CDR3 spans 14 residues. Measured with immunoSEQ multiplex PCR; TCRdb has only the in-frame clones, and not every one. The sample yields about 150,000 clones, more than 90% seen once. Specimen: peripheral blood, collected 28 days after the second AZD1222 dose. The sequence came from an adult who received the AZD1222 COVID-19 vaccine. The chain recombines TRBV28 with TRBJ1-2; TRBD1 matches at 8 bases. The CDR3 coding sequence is TGTGCCGCCGGGAGGACAGGGTCTAGCTATGGCTACACCTTC. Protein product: CAAGRTGSSYGYTF.